This TCR beta chain comes out of a study of blood T cells in healthy people across ages. The trim removed 3 bases at V and 6 bases at J, leaving 3 bases unmatched. The CDR3 spans 14 residues. The germline gives CDR1 SGHRS, CDR2 YFSETQ. The authors ran a second PCR of about 7 to 11 cycles using a sample-barcoded 5' primer and a J-beta primer mix. Using its own MiXCR run on the 5' RACE reads, TCRdb lists one record per CDR3 protein. The sample holds about a million distinct CDR3 sequences; approximately 38% are singletons and the top ten take 10% to 15%. This sequence originates from a man younger than 35 in good health. The sample comprised blood. The chain recombines TRBV5-1 with TRBJ1-4; 9 bases match TRBD1. The CDR3 here is CASSSGQGHEKLFF. CDR3 DNA sequence: TGCGCCAGCAGCTCCGGACAGGGGCATGAAAAACTGTTTTTT.